This TCR beta chain derives from a study of blood T cell repertoires in COVID-19. V was trimmed by 2 bases and J by 7 bases, leaving 20 bases between them. This CDR3 spans 16 amino acids. Per the germline V gene, CDR1 is MGHRA and CDR2 is YSYEKL. Assay used: immunoSEQ multiplex PCR; TCRdb lists only in-frame clones, some missing. The table has fewer than 400,000 clones, around 86% seen once. This clone came up once. The gene calls are TRBV4-1 and TRBJ1-1; TRBD1 might be the D (5 bases). Sequencing was done on a sample of PBMCs or T cells enriched from blood (not recorded which). This TCR came from a man in his 60s who had recovered from COVID-19. The DNA for the CDR3 is TGCGCCAGCAGCCAATCCGGGAGGGACCTTTATCTTGAAGCTTTCTTT. Protein product: CASSQSGRDLYLEAFF.